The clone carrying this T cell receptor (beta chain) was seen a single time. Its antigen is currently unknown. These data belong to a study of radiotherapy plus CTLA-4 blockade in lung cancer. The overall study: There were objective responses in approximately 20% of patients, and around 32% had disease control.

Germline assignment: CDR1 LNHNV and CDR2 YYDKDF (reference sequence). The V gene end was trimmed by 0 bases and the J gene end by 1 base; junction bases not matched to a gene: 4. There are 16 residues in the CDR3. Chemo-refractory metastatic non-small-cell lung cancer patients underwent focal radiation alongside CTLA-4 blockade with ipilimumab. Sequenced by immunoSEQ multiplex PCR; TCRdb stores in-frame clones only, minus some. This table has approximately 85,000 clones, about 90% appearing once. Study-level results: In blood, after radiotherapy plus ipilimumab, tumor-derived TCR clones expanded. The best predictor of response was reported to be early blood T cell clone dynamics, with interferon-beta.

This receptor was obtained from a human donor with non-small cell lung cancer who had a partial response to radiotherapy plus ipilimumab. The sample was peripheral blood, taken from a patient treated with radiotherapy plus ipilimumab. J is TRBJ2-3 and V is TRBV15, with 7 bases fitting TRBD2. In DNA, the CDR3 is TGTGCCACCAGCAGAGATGCGGGGGTTCGCACAGATACGCAGTATTTT. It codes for CATSRDAGVRTDTQYF.